This passage covers 17 T cell receptor beta chains from one sample sequenced in a study of tissue T cells after allogeneic stem cell transplantation. Sequencing used immunoSEQ multiplex PCR; TCRdb keeps in-frame clones, though not all of them. The sample lists about 5,500 clones, around 50% seen once, with 10% in the top ten. Specified time point: mouse harvest day 7 after allogeneic transplant. The graft held 10^6 splenic CD5+ T cells and 10^7 T-cell-depleted bone marrow cells. Source material: gut tissue. The receptors derive from a female BALB/c mouse given C57BL/6 T cells with graft-versus-host disease after an allogeneic hematopoietic cell transplant.

This clone was detected only a few times. Mouse gene names apply. The sequence runs out 1 residue before the end of the CDR3; the remainder is reconstructed from the germline J gene. This rearrangement joins TRBV12-2 to TRBJ2-4, with a possible D match to TRBD2 (6 bases). The germline gives CDR1 SGHLS, CDR2 HYDKME. There are 14 residues in the CDR3. The germline V and J ends were trimmed by 0 bases and 2 bases, with 8 bases remaining between them. The CDR3 sequence: CASSLDWLQNTLYF. The sequenced CDR3 bases are TGTGCCAGCTCTCTCGACTGGCTTCAAAACACCTTGTAC.

This clone was found a few times. Gene and germline names: mouse. The read is 1 residue too short to cover the CDR3 end, so that end is filled in from the germline J gene. V gene TRBV23 combines with J gene TRBJ1-4; the table's D call TRBD1 went unverified against the DNA. The CDR3 length is 12 residues. The germline V gene encodes CDR1 KGHTA and CDR2 FQNQQP. CDR3 amino acids: CSTGQSNERLFF. Incomplete CDR3 DNA: TGCTCCACGGGACAATCCAACGAAAGATTATTT.

To note about this clone: Genes and germline come from the mouse. The chain's CDR3 is CSSSQLASQNTLYF. CDR3 DNA (partial): TGCTCCAGCAGTCAACTGGCTAGTCAAAACACCTTGTAC. The chain carries TRBV23 and TRBJ2-4; the table's TRBD2 call for D was not verified on the DNA. The read stops 1 residue short of the end of the CDR3; the missing end is completed from the germline J gene. CDR1 KGHTA and CDR2 FQNQQP come from the germline V gene. The CDR3 extends over 14 amino acids.

Worth noting for this clone: Gene names are mouse gene names. The read is 1 residue too short to cover the CDR3 end, so that end is filled in from the germline J gene. The gene calls are TRBV15 and TRBJ2-1; D is ambiguous. Germline CDR1 reads SGHND; CDR2 reads FRSKSL. This CDR3 is built from 13 residues. Deletions cut 3 bases from V and 3 bases from J, with 6 bases between. CDR3 bases read: TGTGCCAGCAGTTTTAGCATCTATGCTGAGCAGTTC. Translation: CASSFSIYAEQF. The entire CDR3 protein reads CASSFSIYAEQFF.

This clone has only a few counts. Genes and germline come from the mouse. The read ends 1 residue early relative to the CDR3; the germline J gene fills the gap. This chain connects TRBV20 to TRBJ2-7, with 9 positions matching TRBD2. The CDR3 consists of 14 residues. Trimming cost V 1 base and J 0 bases; bases outside gene matches: 1. In germline, CDR1 is GFQATS, CDR2 STVNSAI. The CDR3 here is CGARGGLGSYEQYF. The part of the CDR3 DNA that was read is TGTGGTGCTAGGGGGGGACTGGGCTCCTATGAACAGTAC.

Concerning this clone: The genes are named according to mouse. Read data end 1 residue before the CDR3 end; the end is taken from the germline J gene. V gene TRBV12-2 combines with J gene TRBJ2-2, with 8 bases fitting TRBD2. Germline V CDR1 and CDR2: SGHLS, HYDKME. This CDR3 has 14 residues. The trim removed 4 bases at V and 6 bases at J, leaving 6 bases unmatched. The covered CDR3 bases are TGTGCCAGCTCGCCGGGACTGGACTCCGGGCAGCTCTAC. Translating it yields CASSPGLDSGQLY. The complete CDR3 protein is CASSPGLDSGQLYF.

As to this clone: Gene names refer to mouse genes. Sequencing ends 1 residue short of the CDR3 end; the germline J gene provides the rest. This sequence joins TRBV13-1 and TRBJ2-3; 9 nucleotides line up with TRBD2. V trimming: 0 bases; J trimming: 3 bases; junction bases outside the gene matches: 5. The V gene's germline CDR1 is NSHNY and CDR2 SYGAGN. CDR3 length: 16 amino acids. The part of the CDR3 DNA that was read is TGTGCCAGCAGTGATGCATCTGGGGGGGGCGCAGAAACGCTGTAT. Encoded protein: CASSDASGGGAETLY. The entire CDR3 is CASSDASGGGAETLYF.

To note about this clone: Mouse names are used for the genes. The CDR3 goes on 1 residue after the read ends, and that part is filled in from the germline J gene. The rearrangement links TRBV23 to TRBJ1-5. Germline CDR1 and CDR2: KGHTA and FQNQQP. The CDR3 has 11 amino acids. The CDR3 loop is CSSSLNQAPLF. The sequenced CDR3 bases are TGCTCCAGCAGCCTGAACCAGGCTCCGCTT. Together with reference TRBV23 and TRBJ1-5, the CDR3 gives the full variable domain: DAAVTQKPRYLIKMKGQEAEMKCIPEKGHTAVFWYQQKQSKELKFLIYFQNQQPLDQIDMVKERFSAVCPSSSLCSLGIRTCEAEDSALYLCSSSLNQAPLFGEGTRLSVL.

As regards this clone: Gene names are the mouse ones. The read terminates 1 residue ahead of where the CDR3 ends, so the germline J gene completes it. The chain employs TRBV13-3 and TRBJ1-1; 7 nucleotides agree with TRBD1. V lost 4 bases, J lost 0 bases, and 3 bases stayed unmatched. Germline-derived CDR1 and CDR2 are NNHDY and SYVADS. This CDR3 contains 14 residues. CDR3 protein: CASSFDRANTEVFF. The covered CDR3 bases are TGTGCCAGCAGTTTTGACAGGGCAAACACAGAAGTCTTC.

This clone was found a few times. Here the gene names and germline are mouse. The read stops 1 residue short of the end of the CDR3; the missing end is completed from the germline J gene. The chain joins TRBV31 to TRBJ2-7; tentative D call: TRBD1 (5 bases). The V and J ends lost 0 bases and 7 bases respectively, with 10 bases between them. There are 12 residues in the CDR3. Per germline, CDR1 GKSSPN and CDR2 SITVG. CDR3 sequence reads: CAWSLAGREQYF. The CDR3 bases that were read are TGTGCCTGGAGTCTAGCAGGGCGCGAACAGTAC.

Notes on this clone: Gene names refer to mouse genes. The read terminates 1 residue ahead of where the CDR3 ends, so the germline J gene completes it. The chain combines TRBV15 with TRBJ1-1, with 7 bases matching TRBD1. This CDR3 has 14 residues. V was clipped by 3 bases and J by 1 base; unmatched bases: 2. Looked up from germline, CDR1 is SGHND and CDR2 is FRSKSL. The CDR3 spells CASSFQGGNTEVFF. CDR3 DNA, as far as it was read: TGTGCCAGCAGTTTCCAGGGGGGGAACACAGAAGTCTTC.

As regards this clone: The gene names here belong to mouse. The read ends 1 residue early relative to the CDR3; the germline J gene fills the gap. This chain links TRBV13-2 with TRBJ1-5, with a tentative D call TRBD1 (5 bases). The CDR3 sequence is 12 residues long. Germline lookup yields CDR1 NNHNN and CDR2 SYGAGS (reference sequence). Trimming took 3 bases from V and 4 from J, leaving 5 bases between them. Partial CDR3 DNA: TGTGCCAGCGGTGGACAGAACCAGGCTCCGCTT. Its translation: CASGGQNQAPL. The entire CDR3 sequence reads CASGGQNQAPLF.

As to this clone: Each gene name is a mouse one. Coverage ceases 1 residue before the CDR3 finishes, and the germline J gene fills in the end. The chain couples TRBV23 to TRBJ1-3; TRBD1, the table's D call, lacks a check against the DNA. The germline V gene has CDR1 KGHTA and CDR2 FQNQQP. This CDR3 contains 14 residues. The DNA read from the CDR3 is TGCTCCAGCAGCCCCGACAGTTCTGGAAATACGCTCTAT. Its protein is CSSSPDSSGNTLY. The whole CDR3 sequence reads CSSSPDSSGNTLYF.

Regarding this clone: Mouse gene names and germline throughout. The CDR3 goes on 1 residue after the read ends, and that part is filled in from the germline J gene. The V and J genes are TRBV5 and TRBJ2-5, with 12 positions matching TRBD2. Looked up from germline, CDR1 is LGHNA and CDR2 is YNLKQL (reference sequence). After removal of 2 bases from V and 7 bases from J, the junction contained 7 bases not matched to a gene. This CDR3 is 16 amino acids long. CDR3 bases read: TGTGCCAGCAGCCAAAGACTGGGGGGGCGCAGGAACACCCAGTAC. Amino acids: CASSQRLGGRRNTQY. The entire CDR3 protein is CASSQRLGGRRNTQYF.

Comment on this clone: Gene names and germline refer to mouse. The CDR3 sequence is CASSLNRGAEVFF. Partial CDR3 DNA: TGTGCCAGCAGTCTGAACAGGGGGGCAGAAGTCTTC. This chain joins TRBV26 and TRBJ1-1; 8 nucleotides match TRBD1. The observed sequence ends 1 residue before the CDR3 terminus, with the missing tail filled in from the germline J gene. Germline CDR1 KGHPV, CDR2 FQNQEV (reference sequence). CDR3 length: 13 residues. V lost 2 bases to trimming and J lost 6 bases; unmatched junction nucleotides: 2.

To note about this clone: Here the gene names and germline are mouse. The read ends 1 residue early relative to the CDR3; the germline J gene fills the gap. The V and J genes are TRBV26 and TRBJ1-3, with D possibly TRBD1 on 6 matching bases. Trimming took off 7 bases at V and 2 bases at J, with 9 bases between the two ends. CDR3 size: 13 residues. Per germline, CDR1 KGHPV and CDR2 FQNQEV (reference sequence). The CDR3 sequence is CASTGTPGNTLYF. CDR3 bases read: TGTGCCAGCACCGGGACACCTGGAAATACGCTCTAT. Variable domain in full (rest from reference TRBV26 and TRBJ1-3): NSKVIQTPRYLVKGQGQKAKMRCIPEKGHPVVFWYQQNKNNEFKFLINFQNQEVLQQIDMTEKRFSAECPSNSPCSLEIQSSEAGDSALYLCASTGTPGNTLYFGEGSRLIVV.

About this clone: Gene names follow the mouse nomenclature. The read falls 1 residue short of the CDR3 end, and the missing part is taken from the germline J gene. The chain employs TRBV12-1 and TRBJ2-7; TRBD2 matches at 11 bases. CDR1 and CDR2 from the germline V gene are SGHSN and HYEKVE. The CDR3 runs 16 residues. The V gene end was trimmed by 0 bases and the J gene end by 2 bases; junction bases not matched to a gene: 5. The CDR3 sequence: CASSLERTGGTYEQYF. The sequenced CDR3 bases are TGTGCCAGCTCTCTCGAGCGGACTGGGGGGACCTATGAACAGTAC. The full variable domain, completed using reference TRBV12-1 and TRBJ2-7, is DSGVVQSPRHIIKEKGGRSVLTCIPISGHSNVVWYQQTLGKELKFLIQHYEKVERDKGFLPSRFSVQQFDDYHSEMNMSALELEDSAMYFCASSLERTGGTYEQYFGPGTRLTVL.